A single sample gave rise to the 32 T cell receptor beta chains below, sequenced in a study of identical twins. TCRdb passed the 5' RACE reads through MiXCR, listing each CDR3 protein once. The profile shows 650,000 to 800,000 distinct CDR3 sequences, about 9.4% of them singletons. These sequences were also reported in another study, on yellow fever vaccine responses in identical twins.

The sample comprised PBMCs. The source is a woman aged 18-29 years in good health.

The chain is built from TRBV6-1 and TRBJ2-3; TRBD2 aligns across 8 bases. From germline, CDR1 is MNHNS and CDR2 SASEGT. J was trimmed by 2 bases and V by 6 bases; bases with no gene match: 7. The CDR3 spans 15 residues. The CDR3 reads CASRHSGGATDTQYF. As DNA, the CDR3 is TGTGCCAGCAGGCACAGCGGGGGAGCCACAGATACGCAGTATTTT.

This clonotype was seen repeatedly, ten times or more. The chain's CDR3 is CSVPTGAGYEQYF. DNA for the CDR3: TGCAGCGTCCCGACAGGGGCAGGTTACGAGCAGTACTTC. This rearrangement joins TRBV29-1 to TRBJ2-7, with TRBD1 matching over 8 bases. The CDR3 runs to 13 residues. Trimming took 6 bases from V and 4 from J; bases not matched to a gene: 8. CDR1 and CDR2 (germline): SQVTM, ANQGSEA.

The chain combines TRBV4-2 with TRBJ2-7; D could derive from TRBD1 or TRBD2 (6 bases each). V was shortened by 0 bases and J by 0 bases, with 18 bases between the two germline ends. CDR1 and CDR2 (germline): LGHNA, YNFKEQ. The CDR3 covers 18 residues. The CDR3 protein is CASSQEVRGALSSYEQYF. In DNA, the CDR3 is TGTGCCAGCAGCCAAGAGGTGAGGGGGGCTTTAAGCTCCTACGAGCAGTACTTC.

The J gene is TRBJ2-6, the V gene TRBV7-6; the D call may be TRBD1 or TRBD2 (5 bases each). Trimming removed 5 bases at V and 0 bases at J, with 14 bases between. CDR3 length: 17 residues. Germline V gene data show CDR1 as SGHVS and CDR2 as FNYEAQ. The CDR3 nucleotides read TGTGCCAGCAGCCAGGGTTGGAGGAGCTCTGGGGCCAACGTCCTGACTTTC. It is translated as CASSQGWRSSGANVLTF.

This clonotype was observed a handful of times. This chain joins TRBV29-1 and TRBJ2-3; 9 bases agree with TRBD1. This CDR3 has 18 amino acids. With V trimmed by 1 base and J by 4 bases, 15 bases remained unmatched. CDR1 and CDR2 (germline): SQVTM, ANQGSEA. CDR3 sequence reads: CSVEGIMSTGQGADTQYF. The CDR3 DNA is TGCAGCGTTGAAGGTATTATGAGTACGGGACAGGGTGCAGATACGCAGTATTTT.

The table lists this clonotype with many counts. DNA of the CDR3: TGTGCCATCAGTGGGGGTCTAGCGACCGGGGAGCTGTTTTTT. The encoded protein is CAISGGLATGELFF. The J gene is TRBJ2-2, the V gene TRBV10-3; D possibly corresponds to TRBD2 (6 bases). CDR1 and CDR2 from the germline V gene are ENHRY and SYGVKD. Trimming took 4 bases from V and 5 from J, leaving 11 bases between them. The CDR3 is 14 residues long.

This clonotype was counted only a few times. Here the CDR3 DNA reads TGCAGTGCTCTGCGGGGTTTTGCAGATACGCAGTATTTT. Translation: CSALRGFADTQYF. The V and J genes are TRBV20-1 and TRBJ2-3, with D perhaps matching TRBD2 (6 bases). Per germline, CDR1 DFQATT and CDR2 SNEGSKA (reference sequence). V lost 5 bases to trimming and J lost 4 bases, with 13 bases between them. CDR3 length: 13 residues.

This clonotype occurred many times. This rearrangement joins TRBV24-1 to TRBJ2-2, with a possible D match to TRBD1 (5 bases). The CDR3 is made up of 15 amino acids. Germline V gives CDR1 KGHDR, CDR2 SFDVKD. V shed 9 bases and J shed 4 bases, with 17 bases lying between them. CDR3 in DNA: TGTGCCACCCGAAGTAATGGGGCGCCCACCGGGGAGCTGTTTTTT. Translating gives CATRSNGAPTGELFF.

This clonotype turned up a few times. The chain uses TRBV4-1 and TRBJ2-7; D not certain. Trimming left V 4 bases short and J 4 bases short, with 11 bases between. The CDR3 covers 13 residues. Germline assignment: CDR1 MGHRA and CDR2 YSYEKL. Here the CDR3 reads CASSLGSFYEQYF. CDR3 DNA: TGCGCCAGCAGCCTTGGGTCATTTTACGAGCAGTACTTC.

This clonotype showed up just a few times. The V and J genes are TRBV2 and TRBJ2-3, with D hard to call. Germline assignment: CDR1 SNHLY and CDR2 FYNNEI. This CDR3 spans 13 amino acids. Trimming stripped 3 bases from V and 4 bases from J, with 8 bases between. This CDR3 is CASSDNYSDTQYF. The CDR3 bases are TGTGCCAGCAGTGATAACTACTCAGATACGCAGTATTTT. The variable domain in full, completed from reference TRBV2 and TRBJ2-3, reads EPEVTQTPSHQVTQMGQEVILRCVPISNHLYFYWYRQILGQKVEFLVSFYNNEISEKSEIFDDQFSVERPDGSNFTLKIRSTKLEDSAMYFCASSDNYSDTQYFGPGTRLTVL.

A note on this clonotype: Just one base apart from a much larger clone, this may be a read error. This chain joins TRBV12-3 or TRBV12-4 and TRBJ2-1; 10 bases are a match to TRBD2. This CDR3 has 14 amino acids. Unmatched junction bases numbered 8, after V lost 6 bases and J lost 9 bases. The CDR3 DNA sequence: TGTGCCAGCAGGCCCGGGACTAGCGACGGTGAGCAGTTCTTC. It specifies CASRPGTSDGEQFF.

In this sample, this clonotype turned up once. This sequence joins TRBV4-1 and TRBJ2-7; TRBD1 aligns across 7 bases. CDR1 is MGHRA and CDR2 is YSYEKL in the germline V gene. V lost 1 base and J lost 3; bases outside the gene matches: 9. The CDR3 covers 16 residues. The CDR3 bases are TGCGCCAGCAGCCAAGTACCTGGGACAGTATACTACGAGCAGTACTTC. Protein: CASSQVPGTVYYEQYF.

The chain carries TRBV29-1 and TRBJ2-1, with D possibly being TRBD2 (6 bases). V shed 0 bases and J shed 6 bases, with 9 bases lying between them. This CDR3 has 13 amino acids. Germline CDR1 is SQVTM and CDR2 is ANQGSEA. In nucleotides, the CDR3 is TGCAGCGTTGAAGATCCCGGGGGCAATGAGCAGTTCTTC. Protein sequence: CSVEDPGGNEQFF.

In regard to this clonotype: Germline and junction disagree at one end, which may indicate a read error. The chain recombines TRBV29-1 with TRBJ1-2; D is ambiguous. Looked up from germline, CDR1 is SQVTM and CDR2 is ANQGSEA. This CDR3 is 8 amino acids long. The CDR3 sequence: CSVSGSYF. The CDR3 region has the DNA TGCAGCGTTTCAGGCAGCTACTTC. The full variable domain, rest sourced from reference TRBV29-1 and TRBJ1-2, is SAVISQKPSRDICQRGTSLTIQCQVDSQVTMMFWYRQQPGQSLTLIATANQGSEATYESGFVIDKFPISRPNLTFSTLTVSNMSPEDSSIYLCSVSGSYFGSGTRLTVV.

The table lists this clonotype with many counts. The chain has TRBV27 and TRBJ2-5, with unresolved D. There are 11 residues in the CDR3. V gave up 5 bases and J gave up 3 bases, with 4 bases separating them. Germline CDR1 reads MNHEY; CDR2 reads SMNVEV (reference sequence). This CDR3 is CASSHKETQYF. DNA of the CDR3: TGTGCCAGCAGTCATAAAGAGACCCAGTACTTC.

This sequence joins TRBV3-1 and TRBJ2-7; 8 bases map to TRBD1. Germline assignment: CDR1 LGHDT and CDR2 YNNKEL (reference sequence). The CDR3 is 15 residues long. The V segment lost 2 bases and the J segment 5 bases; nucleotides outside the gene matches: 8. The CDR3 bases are TGTGCCAGCAGCCAACACGTGGACAGGGACCACGAGCAGTACTTC. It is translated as CASSQHVDRDHEQYF.

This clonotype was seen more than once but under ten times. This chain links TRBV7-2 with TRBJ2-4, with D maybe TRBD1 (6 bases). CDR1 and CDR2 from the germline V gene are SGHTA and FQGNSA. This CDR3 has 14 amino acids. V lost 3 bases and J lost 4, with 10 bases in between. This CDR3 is CASSLPGQKNIQYF. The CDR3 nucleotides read TGTGCCAGCAGCTTGCCCGGACAGAAAAACATTCAGTACTTC.

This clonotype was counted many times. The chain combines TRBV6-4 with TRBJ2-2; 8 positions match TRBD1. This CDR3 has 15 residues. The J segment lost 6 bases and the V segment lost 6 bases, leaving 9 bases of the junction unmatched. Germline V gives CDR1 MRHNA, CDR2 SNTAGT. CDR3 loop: CASSETTGASGELFF. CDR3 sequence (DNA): TGTGCCAGCAGCGAAACGACAGGGGCGTCCGGGGAGCTGTTTTTT.

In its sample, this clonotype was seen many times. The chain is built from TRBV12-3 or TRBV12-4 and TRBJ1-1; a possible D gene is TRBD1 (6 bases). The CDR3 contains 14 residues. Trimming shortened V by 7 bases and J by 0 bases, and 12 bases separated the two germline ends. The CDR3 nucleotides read TGTGCCAGCAAACCACAGGGACTGAACACTGAAGCTTTCTTT. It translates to CASKPQGLNTEAFF.

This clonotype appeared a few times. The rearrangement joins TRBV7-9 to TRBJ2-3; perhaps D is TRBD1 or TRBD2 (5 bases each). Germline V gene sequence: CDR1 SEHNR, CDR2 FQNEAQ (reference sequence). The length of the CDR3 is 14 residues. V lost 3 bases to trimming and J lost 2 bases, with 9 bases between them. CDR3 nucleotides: TGTGCCAGCAGCTTCCCGGGGCCCACAGATACGCAGTATTTT. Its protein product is CASSFPGPTDTQYF.

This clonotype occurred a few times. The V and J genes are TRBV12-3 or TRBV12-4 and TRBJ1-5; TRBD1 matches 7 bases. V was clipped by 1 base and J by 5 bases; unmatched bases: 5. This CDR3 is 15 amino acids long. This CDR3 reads CASSLDQGEYQPQHF. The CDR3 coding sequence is TGTGCCAGCAGTTTAGATCAGGGGGAGTATCAGCCCCAGCATTTT.

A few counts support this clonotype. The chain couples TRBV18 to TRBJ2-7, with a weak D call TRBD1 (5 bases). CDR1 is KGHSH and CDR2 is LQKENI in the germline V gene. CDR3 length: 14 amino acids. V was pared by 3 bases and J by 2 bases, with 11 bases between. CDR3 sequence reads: CASSPRTLTYEQYF. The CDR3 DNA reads TGTGCCAGCTCACCTCGGACACTAACCTACGAGCAGTACTTC. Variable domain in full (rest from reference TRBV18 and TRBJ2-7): NAGVMQNPRHLVRRRGQEARLRCSPMKGHSHVYWYRQLPEEGLKFMVYLQKENIIDESGMPKERFSAEFPKEGPSILRIQQVVRGDSAAYFCASSPRTLTYEQYFGPGTRLTVT.

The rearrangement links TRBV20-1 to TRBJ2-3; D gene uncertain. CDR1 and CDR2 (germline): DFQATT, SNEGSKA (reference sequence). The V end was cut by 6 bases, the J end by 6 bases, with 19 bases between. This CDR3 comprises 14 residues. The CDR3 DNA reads TGCAGTGCCCACGACCCCCTATCGGTCGATACGCAGTATTTT. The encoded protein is CSAHDPLSVDTQYF.

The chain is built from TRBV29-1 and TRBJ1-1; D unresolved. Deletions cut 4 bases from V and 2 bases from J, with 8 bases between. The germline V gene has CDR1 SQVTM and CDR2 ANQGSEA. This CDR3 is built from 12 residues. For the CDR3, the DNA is TGCAGCGTTGGGAGGGCCAACACTGAAGCTTTCTTT. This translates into CSVGRANTEAFF.

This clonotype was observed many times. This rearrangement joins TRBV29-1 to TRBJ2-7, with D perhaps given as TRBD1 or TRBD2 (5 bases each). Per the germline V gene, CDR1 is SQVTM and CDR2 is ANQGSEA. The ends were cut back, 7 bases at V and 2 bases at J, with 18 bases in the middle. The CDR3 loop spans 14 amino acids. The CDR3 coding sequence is TGCAGCGCCCTGGGACCGTTACCTCCCTACGAGCAGTACTTC. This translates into CSALGPLPPYEQYF.

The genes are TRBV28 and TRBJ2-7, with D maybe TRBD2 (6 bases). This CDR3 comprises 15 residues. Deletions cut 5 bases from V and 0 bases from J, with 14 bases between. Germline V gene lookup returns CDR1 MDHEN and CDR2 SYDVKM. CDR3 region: CASSALAESSYEQYF. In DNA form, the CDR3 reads TGTGCCAGCAGTGCCTTAGCGGAGAGCTCCTACGAGCAGTACTTC.

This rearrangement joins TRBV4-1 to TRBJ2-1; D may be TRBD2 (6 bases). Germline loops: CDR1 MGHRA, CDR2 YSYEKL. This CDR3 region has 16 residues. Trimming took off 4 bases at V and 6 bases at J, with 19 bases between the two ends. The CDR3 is CASSPLGAEGTNEQFF. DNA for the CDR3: TGCGCCAGCAGCCCTCTTGGGGCGGAGGGTACCAATGAGCAGTTCTTC.

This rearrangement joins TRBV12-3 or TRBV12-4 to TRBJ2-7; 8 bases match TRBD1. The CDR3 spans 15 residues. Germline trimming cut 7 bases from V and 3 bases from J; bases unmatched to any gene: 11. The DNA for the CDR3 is TGTGCCAGCACCACAGGGGGGACGGCCGGCTACGAGCAGTACTTC. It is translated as CASTTGGTAGYEQYF.

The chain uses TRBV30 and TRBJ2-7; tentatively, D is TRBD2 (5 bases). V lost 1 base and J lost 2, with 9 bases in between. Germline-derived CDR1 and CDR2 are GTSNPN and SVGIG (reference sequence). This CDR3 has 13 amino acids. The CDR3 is CAWSEGSPYEQYF. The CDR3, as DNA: TGTGCCTGGAGTGAAGGGAGTCCCTACGAGCAGTACTTC. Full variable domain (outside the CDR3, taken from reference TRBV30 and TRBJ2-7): SQTIHQWPATLVQPVGSPLSLECTVEGTSNPNLYWYRQAAGRGLQLLFYSVGIGQISSEVPQNLSASRPQDRQFILSSKKLLLSDSGFYLCAWSEGSPYEQYFGPGTRLTVT.

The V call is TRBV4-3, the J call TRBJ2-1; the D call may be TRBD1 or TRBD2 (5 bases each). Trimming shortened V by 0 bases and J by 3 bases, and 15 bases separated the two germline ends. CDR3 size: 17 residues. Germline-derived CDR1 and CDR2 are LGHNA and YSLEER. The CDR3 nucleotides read TGCGCCAGCAGCCAAGATCGGGGTCAGGGAGTCTACAATGAGCAGTTCTTC. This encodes CASSQDRGQGVYNEQFF.

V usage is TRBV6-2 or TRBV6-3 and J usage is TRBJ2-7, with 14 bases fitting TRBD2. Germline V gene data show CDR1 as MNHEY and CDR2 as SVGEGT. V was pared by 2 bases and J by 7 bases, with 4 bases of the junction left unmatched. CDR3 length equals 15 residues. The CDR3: CASSYRGLAGVEQYF. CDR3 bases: TGTGCCAGCAGTTACAGGGGACTAGCGGGAGTAGAGCAGTACTTC.

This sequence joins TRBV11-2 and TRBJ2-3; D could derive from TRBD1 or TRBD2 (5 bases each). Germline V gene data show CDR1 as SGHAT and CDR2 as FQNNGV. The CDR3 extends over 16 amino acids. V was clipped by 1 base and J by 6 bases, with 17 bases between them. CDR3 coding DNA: TGTGCCAGCAGCTTAGGTTCCAGACGGGGCTCCGATACGCAGTATTTT. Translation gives CASSLGSRRGSDTQYF.